This TCR beta chain was documented in a study of PD-1 blockade in classical Hodgkin lymphoma. Sequenced by immunoSEQ multiplex PCR; TCRdb stores in-frame clones only, minus some. This table has approximately 26,000 clones, 81% appearing once. V lost 0 bases, J lost 4 bases, and 2 bases stayed unmatched. CDR3 length: 14 residues. Germline V gene data show CDR1 as SGDLS and CDR2 as YYNGEE. Every patient had relapsed following autologous stem cell transplantation, and cohorts differed in brentuximab vedotin exposure. This sequence originates from a human donor with classical Hodgkin lymphoma. The chain employs TRBV9 and TRBJ2-5; TRBD2 matches at 8 bases. The specimen comprised peripheral blood mononuclear cells (PBMCs), sampled before the second cycle of nivolumab. The CDR3: CASSVALAGETQYF. As DNA, the CDR3 is TGTGCCAGCAGCGTAGCCCTAGCGGGAGAGACCCAGTACTTC.